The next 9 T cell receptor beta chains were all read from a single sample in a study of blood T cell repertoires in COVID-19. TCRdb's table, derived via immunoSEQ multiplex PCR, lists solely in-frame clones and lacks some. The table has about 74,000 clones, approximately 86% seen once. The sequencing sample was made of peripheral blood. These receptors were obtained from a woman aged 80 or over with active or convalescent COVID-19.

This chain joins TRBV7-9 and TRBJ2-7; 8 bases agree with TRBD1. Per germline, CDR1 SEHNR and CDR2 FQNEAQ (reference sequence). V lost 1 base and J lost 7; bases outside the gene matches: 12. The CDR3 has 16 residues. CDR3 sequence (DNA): TGTGCCAGCAGCTTAGTAGAGGGACAGGTTCATCGGGAGCAGTACTTC. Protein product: CASSLVEGQVHREQYF.

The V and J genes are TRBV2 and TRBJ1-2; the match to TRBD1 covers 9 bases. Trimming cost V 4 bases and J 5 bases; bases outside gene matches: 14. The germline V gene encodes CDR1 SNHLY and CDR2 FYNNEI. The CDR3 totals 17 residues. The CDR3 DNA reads TGTGCCAGCAGTGGAATACCGGGACAGGGATTTGGGTATGGCTACACCTTC. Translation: CASSGIPGQGFGYGYTF.

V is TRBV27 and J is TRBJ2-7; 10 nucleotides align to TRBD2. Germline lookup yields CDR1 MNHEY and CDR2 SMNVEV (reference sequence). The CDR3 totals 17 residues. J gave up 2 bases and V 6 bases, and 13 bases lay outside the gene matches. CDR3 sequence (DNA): TGTGCCAGCAGCCGAATTCTCATAGCGGGGGGCGCCTACGAGCAGTACTTC. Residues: CASSRILIAGGAYEQYF.

Written as DNA, the CDR3 is TGTGCCATCAGTGAAAGAGCTAGCGGGAGTTCGAACACCGGGGAGCTGTTTTTT. The encoded protein is CAISERASGSSNTGELFF. V gene TRBV10-3 combines with J gene TRBJ2-2; 10 nucleotides agree with TRBD2. CDR1 and CDR2 from the germline V gene are ENHRY and SYGVKD. The CDR3 runs to 18 residues. The V segment lost 3 bases and the J segment 0 bases; nucleotides outside the gene matches: 7.

DNA of the CDR3: TGTGCCAGCAGCCATTCAGGGTCTGAGGATGGCTACACCTTC. Residues: CASSHSGSEDGYTF. The chain recombines TRBV7-2 with TRBJ1-2; D is perhaps TRBD1 (5 bases). The CDR3 is 14 amino acids. Between the trimmed V and J ends, which lost 5 bases and 6 bases, there was a span of 16 bases. In germline, CDR1 is SGHTA, CDR2 FQGNSA.

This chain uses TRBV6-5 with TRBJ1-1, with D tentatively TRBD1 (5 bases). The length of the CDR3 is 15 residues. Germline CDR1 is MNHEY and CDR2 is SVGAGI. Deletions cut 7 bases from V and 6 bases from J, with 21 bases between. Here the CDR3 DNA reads TGTGCCAGCACTCCACCAGGGAGGAGCCCCCCTGAAGCTTTCTTT. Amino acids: CASTPPGRSPPEAFF.

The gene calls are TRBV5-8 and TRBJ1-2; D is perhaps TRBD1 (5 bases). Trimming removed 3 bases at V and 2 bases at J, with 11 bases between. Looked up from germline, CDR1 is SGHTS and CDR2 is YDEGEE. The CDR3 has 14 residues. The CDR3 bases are TGTGCCAGCAGCTGGCAGGGTTCCAACTATGGCTACACCTTC. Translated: CASSWQGSNYGYTF. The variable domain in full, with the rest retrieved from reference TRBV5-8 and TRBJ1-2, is EAGVTQSPTHLIKTRGQQATLRCSPISGHTSVYWYQQALGLGLQFLLWYDEGEERNRGNFPPRFSGRQFPNYSSELNVNALELEDSALYLCASSWQGSNYGYTFGSGTRLTVV.

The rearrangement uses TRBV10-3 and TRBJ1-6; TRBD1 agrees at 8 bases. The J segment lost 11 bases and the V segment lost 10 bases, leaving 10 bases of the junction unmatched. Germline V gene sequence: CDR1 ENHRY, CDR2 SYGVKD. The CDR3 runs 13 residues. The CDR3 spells CATSGQGRPPLHF. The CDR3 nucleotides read TGTGCCACGAGCGGACAGGGCAGGCCACCCCTCCACTTT.

CDR3 in amino acids: CASSEYRKTNYGYTF. In DNA form, the CDR3 reads TGTGCCAGCAGTGAGTACAGGAAAACTAACTATGGCTACACCTTC. This chain connects TRBV2 to TRBJ1-2; possibly TRBD1 for D (5 bases). Germline-derived CDR1 and CDR2 are SNHLY and FYNNEI. V was cut by 3 bases and J by 0 bases, with 11 bases left in between. The CDR3 runs 15 residues.